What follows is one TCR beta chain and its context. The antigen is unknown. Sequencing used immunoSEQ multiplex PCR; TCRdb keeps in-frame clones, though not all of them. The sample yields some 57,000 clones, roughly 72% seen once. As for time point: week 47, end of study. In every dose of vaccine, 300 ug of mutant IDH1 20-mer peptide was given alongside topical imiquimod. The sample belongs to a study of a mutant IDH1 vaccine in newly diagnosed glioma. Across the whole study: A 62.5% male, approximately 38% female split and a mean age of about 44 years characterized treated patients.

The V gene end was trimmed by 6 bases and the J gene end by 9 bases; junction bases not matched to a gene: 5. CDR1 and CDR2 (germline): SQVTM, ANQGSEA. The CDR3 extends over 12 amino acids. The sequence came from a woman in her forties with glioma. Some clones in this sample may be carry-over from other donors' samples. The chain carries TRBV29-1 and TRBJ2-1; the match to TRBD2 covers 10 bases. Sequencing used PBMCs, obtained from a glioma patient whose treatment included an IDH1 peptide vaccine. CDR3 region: CSVIGLAAEQFF. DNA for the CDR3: TGCAGCGTGATCGGACTAGCGGCTGAGCAGTTCTTC.